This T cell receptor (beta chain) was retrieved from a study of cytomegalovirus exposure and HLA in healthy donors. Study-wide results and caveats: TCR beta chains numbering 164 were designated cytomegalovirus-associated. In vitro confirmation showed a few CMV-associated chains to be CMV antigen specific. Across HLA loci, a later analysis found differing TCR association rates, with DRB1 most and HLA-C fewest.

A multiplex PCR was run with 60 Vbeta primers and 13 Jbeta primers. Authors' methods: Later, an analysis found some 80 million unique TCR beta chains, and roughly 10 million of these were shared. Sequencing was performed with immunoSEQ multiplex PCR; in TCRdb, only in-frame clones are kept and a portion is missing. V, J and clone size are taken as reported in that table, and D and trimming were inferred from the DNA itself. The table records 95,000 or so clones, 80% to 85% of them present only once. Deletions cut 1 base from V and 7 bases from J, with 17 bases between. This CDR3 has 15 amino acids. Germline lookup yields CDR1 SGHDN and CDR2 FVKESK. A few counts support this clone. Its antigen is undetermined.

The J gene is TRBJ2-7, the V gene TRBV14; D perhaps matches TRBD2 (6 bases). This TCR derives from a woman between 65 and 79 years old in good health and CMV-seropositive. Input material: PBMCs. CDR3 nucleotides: TGTGCCAGCAGCCAAGGTTTGGCGGGACGAGGGGAGCAGTACTTC. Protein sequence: CASSQGLAGRGEQYF.